This T cell receptor beta chain is drawn from a study of blood T cell repertoires in COVID-19 (dated by TCRdb to the early 2020s). A note on the overall study: Samples from collaborators originated in the United States, Italy and Spain and spanned both the acute and convalescent phases of COVID-19. The material from the prospective study consisted of cDNA or gDNA derived from T cells, B-cell-depleted T cells, or PBMCs. Subjects who had been exposed to COVID-19, were actively infected with it, or had recovered from it provided the deeply sampled blood TCRbeta repertoires that made up the dataset. The repertoires were released in a freely available public database meant as a resource for research on the immune response to SARS-CoV-2. Samples were obtained from the ongoing ImmuneRACE study (first 160 participants) and from over 1,000 subjects provided by 6 global collaborators. The sample metadata nearly always contained a de-identified subject ID, COVID-19 status, age in years and sex. Where available, HLA class I and class II types were taken from metadata supplied by the sample provider and were not determined by assay-based typing. Points the paper makes about the study in general: How much clinical and demographic metadata was included differed by source and by participant, and the metadata was provided uncurated.

Comments on this clone: Its antigen is unknown. The sample holds no much larger clone one base away, and base qualities are not on file. The identical CDR3 is also encoded by other nucleotide sequences in the sample.

TCRbeta CDR3 regions were amplified from genomic DNA using the immunoSEQ Assay, a bias-controlled multiplex PCR. On the study's bioinformatics: The number of nucleated cells in each sample was estimated by amplification of reference gene primers within the assay. To quantify the absolute abundance of each unique TCRbeta CDR3 rearrangement, sequence reads were collapsed and filtered. For each sample, productive Simpson clonality was calculated as the square root of Simpson's diversity index across productive rearrangements. Not all clones reach the TCRdb copy of this immuneACCESS table, which keeps in-frame sequences only. Checked studies attribute under half of the gap to unresolved V genes and leave the rest unexplained. V, J and clone size reflect that table, while D and trimming were determined from the DNA. Present in this sample are 200,000 to 250,000 clones, under 90% of which were seen just once. 8.5% to 10% of the sample belongs to the ten largest clones.

Enrolling through a virtual design, the prospective study's participants ranged in age from roughly 18 to 100 years and lived across some 23 United States geographic areas. In the prospective study, participants were assigned to cohorts based on the clinical history participants reported in a screening survey and a study questionnaire. In the prospective study, whole blood, serum and a nasopharyngeal or oropharyngeal swab were collected from each participant by mobile phlebotomists. Additional blood draws and questionnaires over an approximately 2-month period could optionally be provided by prospective study participants. Before DNA extraction, prospective study blood samples were shipped either frozen or at room temperature. Relative to germline, V is 3 bases shorter and J is 6 bases shorter, with 8 bases between their ends. The CDR3 covers 12 residues, taking in both the cysteine and the phenylalanine. CDR3 DNA is the only sequence kept; it has 36 bases, read in frame from the first base.

The sequence joins TRBV12-3 or TRBV12-4 to TRBJ1-2, with a weak D call of TRBD1 (5 bases match). The sequencing input was PBMCs or T cells enriched from blood (not recorded which). This TCR derives from a woman in her forties or fifties with acute COVID-19. The nucleotide sequence reads TGTGCCAGCAGTTTCGGCAGGGATGGCTACACCTTC. Protein translation: CASSFGRDGYTF.